The 8 T cell receptor beta chains reported below all come from one sample, sequenced in a study of CD8+ T cells in alopecia areata. The authors extracted RNA and reverse transcribed it into cDNA as the sequencing template. The method was immunoSEQ multiplex PCR; TCRdb's version includes in-frame clones alone and lacks a portion of them. The data hold under 150,000 clones, with 50% to 65% observed a single time. Described treatment: oral pan-JAK inhibitor, 5-10 mg twice daily. This specimen consisted of CD4+ T cells sorted from blood, obtained at week 24, from a patient treated with tofacitinib. All receptors come from a human donor with alopecia areata.

V and J are TRBV6-1 and TRBJ2-5, with 8 nucleotides matching TRBD1. Germline CDR1 reads MNHNS; CDR2 reads SASEGT. Trimming cost V 8 bases and J 2 bases; bases outside gene matches: 4. The CDR3 loop spans 13 amino acids. CDR3 nucleotides: TGTGCCAGCGGACAGGGCGGTCAAGAGACCCAGTACTTC. This translates into CASGQGGQETQYF.

This clone was counted only a few times. The chain carries TRBV5-1 and TRBJ2-2, with D hard to call. Per the germline V gene, CDR1 is SGHRS and CDR2 is YFSETQ. The CDR3 extends over 13 amino acids. Between the trimmed V and J ends, which lost 1 base and 3 bases, there was a span of 4 bases. The CDR3 loop is CASSLSDTGELFF. The CDR3 nucleotides are TGCGCCAGCAGCTTGTCGGACACCGGGGAGCTGTTTTTT.

The genes are TRBV6-5 and TRBJ2-1; no clear D. The V gene's germline CDR1 is MNHEY and CDR2 SVGAGI. V lost 6 bases and J 4 bases, leaving 7 bases between the germline ends. This CDR3 contains 12 residues. The CDR3 DNA reads as TGTGCCAGCAGACAAGGTTACAATGAGCAGTTCTTC. The encoded protein is CASRQGYNEQFF.

The V call is TRBV29-1, the J call TRBJ2-2; 10 nucleotides align to TRBD2. CDR3 size: 13 residues. CDR1 is SQVTM and CDR2 is ANQGSEA in the germline V gene. J lost 6 bases, V lost 4 bases, and 2 bases had no gene match. Written as DNA, the CDR3 is TGCAGCGTTGGGAGCGGGGGGGCCGGGGAGCTGTTTTTT. Residues: CSVGSGGAGELFF.

This clone occurred a few times. The chain combines TRBV19 with TRBJ2-6; no clear D gene. CDR3 length: 15 amino acids. Germline-derived CDR1 and CDR2 are LNHDA and SQIVND (reference sequence). The V end was cut by 3 bases, the J end by 4 bases, with 10 bases between. CDR3 nucleotides: TGTGCCAGTAGTATCGGGTTGCGGGGGGCCAACGTCCTGACTTTC. Translation gives CASSIGLRGANVLTF.

The gene calls are TRBV5-1 and TRBJ2-1; D might be TRBD1 (5 bases). The CDR3 contains 14 residues. CDR1 is SGHRS, CDR2 YFSETQ, per germline. V was cut by 4 bases and J by 7 bases, with 15 bases left in between. As DNA, the CDR3 is TGCGCCAGCAGCACCAGACCACCAGGGAATGAGCAGTTCTTC. Translated, it gives CASSTRPPGNEQFF. Drawing the rest from reference TRBV5-1 and TRBJ2-1, the complete variable domain is KAGVTQTPRYLIKTRGQQVTLSCSPISGHRSVSWYQQTPGQGLQFLFEYFSETQRNKGNFPGRFSGRQFSNSRSEMNVSTLELGDSALYLCASSTRPPGNEQFFGPGTRLTVL.

This sequence joins TRBV2 and TRBJ2-5; the match to TRBD2 covers 9 bases. This CDR3 spans 15 amino acids. V shed 6 bases and J 9 bases; nucleotides not matched to a gene: 14. CDR1 is SNHLY and CDR2 is FYNNEI in the germline V gene. The chain's CDR3 is CASRPWSGGPVPQYF. In DNA form, the CDR3 reads TGTGCCAGCAGACCTTGGAGCGGGGGGCCCGTCCCCCAGTACTTC.

The chain combines TRBV15 with TRBJ1-1; D not certain. The germline CDR1 and CDR2 sequences are LNHNV and YYDKDF (reference sequence). The V end lost 1 base, the J end lost 7 bases, and 7 bases lay between the germline ends. This CDR3 comprises 12 residues. In nucleotides, the CDR3 is TGTGCCACCAGCAGAGCGGACCGTGAAGCTTTCTTT. Translating gives CATSRADREAFF.